This T cell receptor (beta chain) was obtained from a study of cytomegalovirus exposure and HLA in healthy donors (dated by TCRdb to the late 2010s). Regarding the study in general: The approximately 710 repertoires of the first cohort and the 120 validation repertoires were produced on the same platform, according to a later analysis. The study aimed to test whether signatures of past pathogen exposure could be identified by cataloging public T cell receptors. Besides the first cohort of roughly 700 subjects, a separate validation cohort made up of about 120 different subjects was used. High-throughput TCR immunosequencing, statistical association of individual TCRs with disease status, and machine learning were combined to predict cytomegalovirus infection status.

The donors were included in the validation cohort of over a hundred subjects, a group kept apart from the roughly 670-subject first cohort. The protocol used for the library was the immunoSEQ multiplex PCR assay. As for the original processing: A statistical classification framework was built for diagnosing cytomegalovirus status from the catalog of TCR beta chain sequences. This immuneACCESS table, as held by TCRdb, lists in-frame sequences with V and J called but not all clones. Of the missing ones, under half trace to an unresolved V gene in checked studies; the others have no known cause. V and J calls and clone size are as listed in that table; D and trimming were resolved from the DNA. For this sample there are around 190,000 clones; 85% appear just once. The top ten clonotypes cover about 17% of the sample. Summary of the overall study and its limitations: The study gave a list of some 150 TCR beta chains associated with cytomegalovirus. A few of the identified cytomegalovirus-associated TCR beta chains were confirmed in vitro to be specific for cytomegalovirus antigens. The authors suggested that the approach could potentially be extended to other disease states and immunological phenotypes. Most TCR sequences were observed very rarely across donors, whereas some public TCRs were present in many individuals. A later analysis found that TCRs clustered in the first cohort also tended to co-occur in the approximately 120 validation repertoires, with roughly 95% of cluster scores above 0. In both the original and validation cohorts, the classifier was reported to diagnose cytomegalovirus status with high specificity and sensitivity. A later analysis lacked HLA typing for the validation cohort, so it scored co-occurrence in that cohort across all 120 or so repertoires.

Including cysteine and phenylalanine, the CDR3 has 15 amino acids. The read is trimmed to its CDR3 DNA, 45 bases read in frame from base 1. For this chain, trimming is 2 bases at the V end and 4 bases at the J end, and the number of junction bases without a gene match is 7. CDR1 is given as PRHDT and CDR2 as FYEKMQ, both from the germline V gene (reference sequence). Details on this clone: Which antigen it targets is not known. Base-call qualities are not available, and no considerably larger clone is one nucleotide away.

The sample taken for sequencing was PBMCs. This receptor was obtained from a man younger than 35 in good health and CMV-seropositive. The chain links TRBV13 with TRBJ2-7, with 8 central nucleotides matching TRBD1. The nucleotide sequence reads as follows: TGTGCCAGCAGCTTAAGACAGGGGAGTATGTACGAGCAGTACTTC. Translated, it gives CASSLRQGSMYEQYF.